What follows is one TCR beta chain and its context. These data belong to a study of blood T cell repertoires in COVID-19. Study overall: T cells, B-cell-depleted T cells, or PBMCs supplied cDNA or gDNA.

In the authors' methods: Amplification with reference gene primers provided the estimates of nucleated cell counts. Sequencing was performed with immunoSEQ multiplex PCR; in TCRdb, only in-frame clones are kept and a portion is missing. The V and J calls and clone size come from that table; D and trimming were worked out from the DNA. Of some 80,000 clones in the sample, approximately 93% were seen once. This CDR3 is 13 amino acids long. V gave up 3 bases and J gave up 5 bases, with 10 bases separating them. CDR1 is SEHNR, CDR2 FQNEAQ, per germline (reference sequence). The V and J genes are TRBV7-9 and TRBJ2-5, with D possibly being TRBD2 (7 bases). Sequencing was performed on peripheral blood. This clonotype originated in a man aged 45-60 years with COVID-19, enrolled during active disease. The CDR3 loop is CASSFRGAETQYF. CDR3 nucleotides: TGTGCCAGCAGCTTCCGGGGGGCCGAGACCCAGTACTTC.